This TCR beta chain was recorded in a study of blood T cell repertoires in COVID-19. This CDR3 is 15 amino acids long. Germline V gene sequence: CDR1 MNHEY, CDR2 SMNVEV (reference sequence). The V end was cut by 2 bases, the J end by 4 bases, with 14 bases between. TCRdb's table, derived via immunoSEQ multiplex PCR, lists solely in-frame clones and lacks some. The sample lists 150,000 or so clones; approximately 90% were seen once. The gene calls are TRBV27 and TRBJ1-2, with D uncertain. The sample consisted of peripheral blood. This receptor was identified in a man younger than 35 with acute or convalescent COVID-19. The CDR3 protein is CASSLDQYNSYGYTF. CDR3 nucleotides: TGTGCCAGCAGTTTAGATCAGTACAATTCCTATGGCTACACCTTC.